The clone carrying this TCR beta chain turned up a few times. The CDR3 consists of 12 residues. The germline CDR1 and CDR2 sequences are MNHEY and SVGEGT. V was shortened by 8 bases and J by 0 bases, with 8 bases between the two germline ends. Together with a sample-barcoded 5' primer, a J-beta primer mix was included in a second PCR lasting about 7 to 12 cycles. From the 5' RACE reads, TCRdb called clonotypes with MiXCR, one entry per CDR3 protein. This table has approximately 810,000 distinct CDR3 sequences, less than 35% appearing once. This record comes from a study of blood T cells in healthy people across ages.

This receptor was identified in a woman older than 75 in good health. The specimen was blood. The chain links TRBV6-2 or TRBV6-3 to TRBJ2-7; D is unclear. The CDR3 DNA is TGTGCCAGCCTTGACCGCTCCTACGAGCAGTACTTC. Translating it yields CASLDRSYEQYF.